This is a list of T cell receptor beta chains from one sample in a study of cytomegalovirus exposure and HLA in healthy donors. TCRdb's table, derived via immunoSEQ multiplex PCR, lists solely in-frame clones and lacks some. This table lists around 74,000 clones. The sequencing input was PBMCs. These receptor sequences come from a man younger than 45 in good health and CMV-seronegative. Both conserved end residues are part of each CDR3.

V gene: TRBV27; J gene: TRBJ2-7; CDR3 protein: CASSFHGLAGVEQYF
V gene: TRBV5-6; J gene: TRBJ2-3; CDR3 protein: CASSLFRDTQYF
V gene: TRBV7-2; J gene: TRBJ2-7; CDR3 protein: CASSFRQGAYEQYF
V gene: TRBV6-5; J gene: TRBJ1-2; CDR3 protein: CASWASYGYTF
V gene: TRBV5-1; J gene: TRBJ2-7; CDR3 protein: CASSFGFGTGGYEQYF
V gene: TRBV10-3; J gene: NA; CDR3 protein: CAISEDYEQYF
V gene: TRBV4-2; J gene: TRBJ2-7; CDR3 protein: CASSHIAGSSYEQYF
V gene: TRBV5-4; J gene: TRBJ2-3; CDR3 protein: CASSRSSGGTQYF
V gene: TRBV4-1; J gene: TRBJ1-4; CDR3 protein: CASSLISTGSNEKLFF
V gene: TRBV5-1; J gene: TRBJ1-4; CDR3 protein: CASSPGQQGAEKLFF
V gene: TRBV7-9; J gene: TRBJ2-3; CDR3 protein: CASSSSWGADTQYF
V gene: TRBV9; J gene: TRBJ2-2; CDR3 protein: CASSVVQDGGELFF
V gene: TRBV30; J gene: TRBJ1-2; CDR3 protein: CAWRSPRGRINYGYTF
V gene: TRBV5-1; J gene: TRBJ1-1; CDR3 protein: CASSRDGGTEAFF
V gene: TRBV18; J gene: TRBJ1-2; CDR3 protein: CASSPVTGEGGYGYTF
V gene: TRBV27; J gene: TRBJ1-1; CDR3 protein: CASSFLTAKVNTEAFF
V gene: TRBV29-1; J gene: TRBJ2-5; CDR3 protein: CSAKPQVQETQYF
V gene: TRBV18; J gene: TRBJ1-1; CDR3 protein: CASSQDSMNTEAFF
V gene: TRBV4-1; J gene: TRBJ1-4; CDR3 protein: CASSQISGLGEKLFF
V gene: TRBV6-1; J gene: TRBJ2-7; CDR3 protein: CASSEARGLREQYF
V gene: TRBV6-5; J gene: TRBJ2-7; CDR3 protein: CASSYSRQAYEQYF
V gene: TRBV6-5; J gene: TRBJ1-1; CDR3 protein: CASSPNLFRNTEAFF
V gene: TRBV4-1; J gene: TRBJ2-7; CDR3 protein: CASSQSSGGEVPYEQYF
V gene: TRBV4-1; J gene: TRBJ2-1; CDR3 protein: CASSQDRTRRNEQFF
V gene: TRBV6-1; J gene: TRBJ2-1; CDR3 protein: CASRISDNEQFF
V gene: TRBV10-3; J gene: TRBJ1-1; CDR3 protein: CAISEKGWRTEAFF
V gene: TRBV7-9; J gene: TRBJ2-1; CDR3 protein: CASSLGAGRTYNEQFF
V gene: TRBV4-3; J gene: TRBJ2-6; CDR3 protein: CASSQGAGFGSGANVLTF